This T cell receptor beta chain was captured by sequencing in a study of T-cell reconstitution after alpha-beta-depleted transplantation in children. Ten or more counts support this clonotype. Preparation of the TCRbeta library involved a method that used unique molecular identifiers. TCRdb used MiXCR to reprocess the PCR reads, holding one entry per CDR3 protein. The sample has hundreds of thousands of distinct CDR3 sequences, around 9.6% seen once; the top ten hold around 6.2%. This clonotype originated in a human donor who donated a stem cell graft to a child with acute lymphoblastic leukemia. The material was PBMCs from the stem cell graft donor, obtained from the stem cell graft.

CDR3 bases: TGCAGCGCCTCCGGGACAGGGTTTTTGGATGAGCAGTTCTTC. Translated, it gives CSASGTGFLDEQFF. This chain connects TRBV29-1 to TRBJ2-1, with 9 nucleotides matching TRBD1. Germline assignment: CDR1 SQVTM and CDR2 ANQGSEA. The V segment lost 7 bases and the J segment 8 bases; nucleotides outside the gene matches: 12. The length of the CDR3 is 14 residues.